This TCR delta chain was profiled in a study of delta chains in infants with herpesvirus infections. Broader study findings: Caveat: small sample size and no race- or environment-matched controls. Among Vdelta1 cells, the public clonotype apparently waned within roughly 9 weeks.

The CDR3 sequence is 19 residues long. Looked up from germline, CDR1 is TSWWSYY and CDR2 is QGS. Trimming cost V 0 bases and J 2 bases; bases outside gene matches: 13. This clone qualifies as medium-sized. The target antigen is unknown. Gamma-chain- and delta-chain-specific primers converted PBMC RNA into TCR cDNA. TCRdb re-called the RT-PCR reads through CATT. The data show roughly 1,500 delta-chain clones, around 7% seen once. The chain uses TRDV1 and TRDJ1; TRDD3 matches at 9 bases. The receptor was isolated from a human donor who was a Ugandan infant, either HIV-exposed or HIV-unexposed (not recorded which). The sample in question was peripheral blood, obtained at time point 1 of longitudinal follow-up. The CDR3 sequence is CALGELRGELGERTDKLIF. CDR3 DNA: TGTGCTCTTGGGGAACTTCGAGGTGAACTGGGGGAGCGAACCGATAAACTCATCTTT.